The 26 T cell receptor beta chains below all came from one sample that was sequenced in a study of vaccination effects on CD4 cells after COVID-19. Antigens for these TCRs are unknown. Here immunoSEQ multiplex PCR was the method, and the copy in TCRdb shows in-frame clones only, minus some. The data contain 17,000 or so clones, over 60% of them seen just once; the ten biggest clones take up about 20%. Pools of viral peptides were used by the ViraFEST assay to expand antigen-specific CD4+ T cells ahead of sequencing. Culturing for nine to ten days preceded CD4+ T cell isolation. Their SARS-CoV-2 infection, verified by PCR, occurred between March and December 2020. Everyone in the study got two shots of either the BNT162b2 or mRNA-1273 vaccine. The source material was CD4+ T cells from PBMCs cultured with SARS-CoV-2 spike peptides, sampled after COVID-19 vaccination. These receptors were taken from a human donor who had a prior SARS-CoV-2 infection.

CDR3 protein: CASSRTYLQNEQFF. The CDR3 region has the DNA TGTGCCAGCAGTCGTACATATCTACAGAATGAGCAGTTCTTC. The rearrangement links TRBV2 to TRBJ2-1; no firm D call. V lost 5 bases and J lost 7, with 15 bases in between. Per the germline V gene, CDR1 is SNHLY and CDR2 is FYNNEI. CDR3 length equals 14 residues.

The CDR3 nucleotides are TGTGCCAGCAGCGCGGGACAGTCCTCCTACAATGAGCAGTTCTTC. Protein product: CASSAGQSSYNEQFF. V gene TRBV9 combines with J gene TRBJ2-1, with 7 bases that match TRBD1. Germline V lookup: CDR1 SGDLS, CDR2 YYNGEE. The CDR3 length is 15 residues. V was pared by 3 bases and J by 0 bases, with 3 bases of the junction left unmatched.

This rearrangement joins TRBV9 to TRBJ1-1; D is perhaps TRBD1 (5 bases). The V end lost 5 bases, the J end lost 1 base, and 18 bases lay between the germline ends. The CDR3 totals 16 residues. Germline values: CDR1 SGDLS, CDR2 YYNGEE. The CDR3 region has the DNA TGTGCCAGCAGTGCGGGGCTTGGGCAGGGGAACACTGAAGCTTTCTTT. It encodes CASSAGLGQGNTEAFF. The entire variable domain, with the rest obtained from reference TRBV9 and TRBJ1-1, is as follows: DSGVTQTPKHLITATGQRVTLRCSPRSGDLSVYWYQQSLDQGLQFLIQYYNGEERAKGNILERFSAQQFPDLHSELNLSSLELGDSALYFCASSAGLGQGNTEAFFGQGTRLTVV.

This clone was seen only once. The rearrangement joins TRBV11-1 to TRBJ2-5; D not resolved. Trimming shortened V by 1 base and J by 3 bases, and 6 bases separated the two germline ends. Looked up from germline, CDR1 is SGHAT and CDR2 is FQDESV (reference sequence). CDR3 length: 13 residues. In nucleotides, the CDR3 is TGTGCCAGCAGCTTAGGGTGGGAAGAGACCCAGTACTTC. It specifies CASSLGWEETQYF. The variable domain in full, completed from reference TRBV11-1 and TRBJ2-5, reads EAEVAQSPRYKITEKSQAVAFWCDPISGHATLYWYRQILGQGPELLVQFQDESVVDDSQLPKDRFSAERLKGVDSTLKIQPAELGDSAMYLCASSLGWEETQYFGPGTRLLVL.

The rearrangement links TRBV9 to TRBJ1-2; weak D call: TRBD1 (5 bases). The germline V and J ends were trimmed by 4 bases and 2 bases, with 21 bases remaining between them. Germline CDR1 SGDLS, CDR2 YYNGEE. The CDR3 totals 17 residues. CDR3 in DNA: TGTGCCAGCAGCCCTGGGGGAGGGCCAGGAACAAACTATGGCTACACCTTC. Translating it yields CASSPGGGPGTNYGYTF.

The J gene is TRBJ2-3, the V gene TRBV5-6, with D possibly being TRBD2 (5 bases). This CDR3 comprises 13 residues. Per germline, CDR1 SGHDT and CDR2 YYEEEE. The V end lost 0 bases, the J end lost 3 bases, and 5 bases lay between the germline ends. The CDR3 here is CASSLGGTDTQYF. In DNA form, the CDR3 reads TGTGCCAGCAGCTTGGGCGGGACAGATACGCAGTATTTT.

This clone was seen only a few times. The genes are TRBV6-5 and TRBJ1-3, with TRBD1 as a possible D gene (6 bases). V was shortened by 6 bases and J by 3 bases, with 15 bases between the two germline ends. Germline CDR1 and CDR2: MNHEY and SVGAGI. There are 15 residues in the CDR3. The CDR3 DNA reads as TGTGCCAGCAGAGAGACAGGCTGGAGTGGAAACACCATATATTTT. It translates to CASRETGWSGNTIYF.

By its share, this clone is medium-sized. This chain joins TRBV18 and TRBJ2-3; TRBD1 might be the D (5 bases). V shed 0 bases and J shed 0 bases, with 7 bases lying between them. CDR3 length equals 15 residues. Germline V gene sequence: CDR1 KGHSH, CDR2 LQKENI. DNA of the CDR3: TGTGCCAGCTCACCACCCGACAGAAGCACAGATACGCAGTATTTT. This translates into CASSPPDRSTDTQYF.

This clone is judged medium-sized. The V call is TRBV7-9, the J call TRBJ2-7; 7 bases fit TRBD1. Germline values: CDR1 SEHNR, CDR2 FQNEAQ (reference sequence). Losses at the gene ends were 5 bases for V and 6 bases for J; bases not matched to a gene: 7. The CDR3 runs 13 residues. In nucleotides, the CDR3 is TGTGCCAGCAGCCCGACAGGGTTCGGCGAGCAGTACTTC. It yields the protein CASSPTGFGEQYF.

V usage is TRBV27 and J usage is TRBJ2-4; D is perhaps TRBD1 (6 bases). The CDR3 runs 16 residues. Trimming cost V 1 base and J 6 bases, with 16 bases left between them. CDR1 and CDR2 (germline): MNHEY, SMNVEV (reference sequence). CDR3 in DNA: TGTGCCAGCAGTTTATTTGGTCAGGGGTCTCGAAACATTCAGTACTTC. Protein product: CASSLFGQGSRNIQYF.

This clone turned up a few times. This CDR3 is CASSLFSGGADTQYF. The CDR3 region has the DNA TGCGCCAGCAGCCTTTTTAGCGGGGGGGCAGATACGCAGTATTTT. The V and J genes are TRBV5-1 and TRBJ2-3; TRBD2 matches 11 bases. CDR3 length: 15 amino acids. The J segment lost 4 bases and the V segment lost 4 bases, leaving 5 bases of the junction unmatched. Germline V lookup: CDR1 SGHRS, CDR2 YFSETQ.

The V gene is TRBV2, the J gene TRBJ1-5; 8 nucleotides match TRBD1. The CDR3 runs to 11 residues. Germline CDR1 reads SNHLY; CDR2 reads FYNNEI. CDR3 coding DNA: TGTGCTACAGGGGGAAATCAGCCCCAGCATTTT. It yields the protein CATGGNQPQHF.

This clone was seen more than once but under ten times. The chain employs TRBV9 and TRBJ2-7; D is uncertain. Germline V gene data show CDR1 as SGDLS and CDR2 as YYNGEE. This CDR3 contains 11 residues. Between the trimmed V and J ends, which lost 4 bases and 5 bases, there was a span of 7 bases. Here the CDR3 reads CASSKGNEQYF. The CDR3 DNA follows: TGTGCCAGCAGCAAAGGGAACGAGCAGTACTTC.

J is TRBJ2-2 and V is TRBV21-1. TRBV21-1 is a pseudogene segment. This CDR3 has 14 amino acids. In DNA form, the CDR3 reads TGTGCCAGCAGCACCCAACAAGGCACCGGGGAGCTGTTTTTT. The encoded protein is CASSTQQGTGELFF.

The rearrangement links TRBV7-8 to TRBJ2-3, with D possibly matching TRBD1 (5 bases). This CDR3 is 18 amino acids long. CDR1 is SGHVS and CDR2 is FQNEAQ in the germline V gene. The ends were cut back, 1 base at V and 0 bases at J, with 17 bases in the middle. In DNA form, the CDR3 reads TGTGCCAGCAGCTTAGGACGATATAGGGGCCAGAGCACAGATACGCAGTATTTT. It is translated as CASSLGRYRGQSTDTQYF.

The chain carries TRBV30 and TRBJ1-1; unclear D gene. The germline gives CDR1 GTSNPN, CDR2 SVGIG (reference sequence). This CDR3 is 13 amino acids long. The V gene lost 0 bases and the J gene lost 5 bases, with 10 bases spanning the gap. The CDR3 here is CAWSVWSGTEAFF. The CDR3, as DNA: TGTGCCTGGAGTGTGTGGAGTGGGACTGAAGCTTTCTTT.

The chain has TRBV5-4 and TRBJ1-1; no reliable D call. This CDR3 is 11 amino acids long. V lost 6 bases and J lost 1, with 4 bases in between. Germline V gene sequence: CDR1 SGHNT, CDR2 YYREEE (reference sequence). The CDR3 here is CASIWNTEAFF. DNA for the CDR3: TGTGCCAGCATATGGAACACTGAAGCTTTCTTT.

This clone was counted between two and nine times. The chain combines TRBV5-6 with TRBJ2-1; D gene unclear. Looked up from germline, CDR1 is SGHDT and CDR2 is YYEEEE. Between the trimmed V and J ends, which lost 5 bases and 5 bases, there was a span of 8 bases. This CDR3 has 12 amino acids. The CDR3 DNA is TGTGCCAGCAGTTACCCGAACAATGAGCAGTTCTTC. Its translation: CASSYPNNEQFF.

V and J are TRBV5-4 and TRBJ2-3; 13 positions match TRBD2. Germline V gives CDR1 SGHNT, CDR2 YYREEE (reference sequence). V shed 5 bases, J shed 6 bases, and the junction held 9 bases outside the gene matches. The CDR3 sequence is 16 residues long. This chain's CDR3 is CASRQTSGGQGDTQYF. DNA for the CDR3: TGTGCCAGCAGGCAGACTAGCGGGGGGCAGGGGGATACGCAGTATTTT.

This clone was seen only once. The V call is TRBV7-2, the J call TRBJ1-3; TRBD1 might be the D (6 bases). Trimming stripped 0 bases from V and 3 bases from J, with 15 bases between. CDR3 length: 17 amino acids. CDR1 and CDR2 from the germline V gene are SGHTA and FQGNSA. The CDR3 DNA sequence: TGTGCCAGCAGCTTAGCGATGGGAGGGGGTGGTGGAAACACCATATATTTT. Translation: CASSLAMGGGGGNTIYF. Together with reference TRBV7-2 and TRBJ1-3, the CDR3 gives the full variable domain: GAGVSQSPSNKVTEKGKDVELRCDPISGHTALYWYRQSLGQGLEFLIYFQGNSAPDKSGLPSDRFSAERTGGSVSTLTIQRTQQEDSAVYLCASSLAMGGGGGNTIYFGEGSWLTVV.

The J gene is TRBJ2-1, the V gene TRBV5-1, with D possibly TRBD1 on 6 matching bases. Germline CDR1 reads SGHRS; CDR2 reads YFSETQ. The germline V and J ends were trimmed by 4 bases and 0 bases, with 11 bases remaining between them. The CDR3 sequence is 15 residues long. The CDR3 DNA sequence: TGCGCCAGCAGCCATCGGGACAACTCCTACAATGAGCAGTTCTTC. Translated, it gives CASSHRDNSYNEQFF.

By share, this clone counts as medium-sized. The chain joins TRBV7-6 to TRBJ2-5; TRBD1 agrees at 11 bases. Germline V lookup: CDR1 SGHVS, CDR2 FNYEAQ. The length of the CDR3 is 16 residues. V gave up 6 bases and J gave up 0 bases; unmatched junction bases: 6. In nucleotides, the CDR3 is TGTGCCAGCAGGAAAGGGGACAGGGGGAACCAAGAGACCCAGTACTTC. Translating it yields CASRKGDRGNQETQYF.

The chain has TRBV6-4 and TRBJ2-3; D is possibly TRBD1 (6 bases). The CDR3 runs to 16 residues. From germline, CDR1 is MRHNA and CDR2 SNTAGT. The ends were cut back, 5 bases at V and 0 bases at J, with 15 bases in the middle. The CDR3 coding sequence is TGTGCCAGCAGTCTGATCGTTACAGGGAGCACAGATACGCAGTATTTT. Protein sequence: CASSLIVTGSTDTQYF.

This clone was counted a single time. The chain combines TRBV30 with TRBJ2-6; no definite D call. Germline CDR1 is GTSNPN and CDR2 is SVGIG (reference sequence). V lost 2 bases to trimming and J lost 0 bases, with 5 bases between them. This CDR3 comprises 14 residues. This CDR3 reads CAWSMDSGANVLTF. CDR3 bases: TGTGCCTGGAGTATGGACTCTGGGGCCAACGTCCTGACTTTC. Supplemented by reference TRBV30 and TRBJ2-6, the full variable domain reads SQTIHQWPATLVQPVGSPLSLECTVEGTSNPNLYWYRQAAGRGLQLLFYSVGIGQISSEVPQNLSASRPQDRQFILSSKKLLLSDSGFYLCAWSMDSGANVLTFGAGSRLTVL.

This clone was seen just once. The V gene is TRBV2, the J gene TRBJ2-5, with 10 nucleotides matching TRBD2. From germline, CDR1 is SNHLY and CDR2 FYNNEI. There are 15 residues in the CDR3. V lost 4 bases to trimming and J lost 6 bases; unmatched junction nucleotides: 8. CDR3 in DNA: TGTGCCAGCAGTGTTGAGCGGGGGGGCCGGAAGACCCAGTACTTC. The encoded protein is CASSVERGGRKTQYF.

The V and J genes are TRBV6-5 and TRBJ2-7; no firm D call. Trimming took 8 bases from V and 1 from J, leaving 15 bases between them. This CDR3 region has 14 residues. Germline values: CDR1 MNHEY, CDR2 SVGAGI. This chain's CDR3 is CASAPQRTSYEQYF. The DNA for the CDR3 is TGTGCCAGCGCTCCCCAGAGAACATCCTACGAGCAGTACTTC.